Listed below are T cell receptor beta chains from one sample, sequenced in a study of a mutant IDH1 vaccine in newly diagnosed glioma. Only in-frame clones appear in the TCRdb table, and some are missing; sequencing was by immunoSEQ multiplex PCR. The sample includes tens of thousands of clones, more than 75% of them seen just once. No antigen is known for these receptors. The sample here was PBMCs, taken from a glioma patient whose treatment included an IDH1 peptide vaccine. Every receptor here comes from a woman in her forties with glioma. The CDR3 runs from the conserved cysteine through the conserved F or W. A D gene is named only where the DNA matches it firmly. The size of a clone is reported for some rows only, either as once, few or many, or as a class for expanded clones.

v_gene	abundance	j_gene	d_gene	CDR3nt	CDR3aa
TRBV7-8	.	TRBJ2-7	.	TGTGCCAGCAGCGACCGGGACGGGGTCTACGAGCAGTACTTC	CASSDRDGVYEQYF
TRBV6-5	.	TRBJ2-7	TRBD1	TGTGCCAGCAGTACCTACCGACAGGGGGCCTACGAGCAGTACTTC	CASSTYRQGAYEQYF
TRBV4-2	.	TRBJ1-1	TRBD1	TGTGCCAGCAGCCAAGTACTAGGGCAGGGGGTCACTGAAGCTTTCTTT	CASSQVLGQGVTEAFF
TRBV10-1	.	TRBJ2-5	TRBD2	TGCGCCAGCAGTGAGTTCCTAGCGGGGTTCCCAAAGACCCAGTACTTC	CASSEFLAGFPKTQYF
TRBV7-2	.	TRBJ2-1	.	TGTGCCAGCAGCTACCAATCGGGGGCCAACAATGAGCAGTTCTTC	CASSYQSGANNEQFF
TRBV29-1	few	TRBJ1-1	.	TGCAGCGTTCTAAACCCGCCTATGTGGGGAGTCCGGGGTGAAGCTTTCTTT	CSVLNPPMWGVRGEAFF
TRBV27	.	TRBJ2-5	TRBD2	TGTGCCAGCAGGGGAATTTCGCGGGGGGGCCCCCAAGAGACCCAGTACTTC	CASRGISRGGPQETQYF
TRBV7-9	.	TRBJ1-2	.	TGTGCCAGCAGCCCCCTCAACTATGGCTACACCTTC	CASSPLNYGYTF
TRBV7-3	.	TRBJ1-1	.	TGTGCCAGCCTACAGTGGGGCACTGAAGCTTTCTTT	CASLQWGTEAFF
TRBV19	.	TRBJ1-6	TRBD1	TGTGCCAGTAGTTTGACAGGGGGGAATTCACCCCTCCACTTT	CASSLTGGNSPLHF
TRBV11-3	.	TRBJ2-2	.	TGTGCCAGCGCGGGGAGGTGGGGGACCGGGGAGCTGTTTTTT	CASAGRWGTGELFF
TRBV28	.	TRBJ1-5	.	TGTGCCAGCGGGACACTAAACAATCAGCCCCAGCATTTT	CASGTLNNQPQHF
TRBV7-9	.	TRBJ2-7	.	TGTGCCAGCAGCTTAGGGGCAGGACCCTACGAGCAGTACTTC	CASSLGAGPYEQYF
TRBV7-8	.	TRBJ2-1	.	TGTGCCAGCAGCTTAGCGCAGGGTTCCTACAATGAGCAGTTCTTC	CASSLAQGSYNEQFF
TRBV4-3	.	TRBJ1-2	.	TGCGCCAGCAGCCAGGGCCTCGCAGGGATGAACTATGGCTACACCTTC	CASSQGLAGMNYGYTF
TRBV21-1	.	TRBJ1-2	.	TGTGCCAGCAGCGATGAGACAGGGAGGGGCTACACCTTC	CASSDETGRGYTF
TRBV27	.	TRBJ1-3	.	TGTGCCAGCAAACAGGGCCCTGGAAACACCATATATTTT	CASKQGPGNTIYF
TRBV30	once	TRBJ1-2	.	TGTGCCGGTCTGGGGGCGCGGGATGGCTACACCTTC	CAGLGARDGYTF
TRBV7-6	few	TRBJ1-1	TRBD1	TGTGCCAGCAGTCAATGGACAGGAGTGGGGATGAACACTGAAGCTTTCTTT	CASSQWTGVGMNTEAFF
TRBV9	.	TRBJ1-6	TRBD1	TGTGCCAGCAGCGTCGGTCCCCTACGGAGGACAGGGGAATATTGGAATTCACCCCTCCACTTT	CASSVGPLRRTGEYWNSPLHF
TRBV18	.	TRBJ2-1	TRBD2	TGTGCCAGCTCACCCTCCCCGGGGACTAGACCCTACAATGAGCAGTTCTTC	CASSPSPGTRPYNEQFF
TRBV6-4	.	TRBJ1-5	.	TGTGCCAGCAGTGACTCCCGGCATGTTTGGCGCAATCAGCCCCAGCATTTT	CASSDSRHVWRNQPQHF
TRBV7-9	few	TRBJ1-2	.	TGTGCCAGCAGCTTAGTAGGGGGGCCAGAGTATGGCTACACCTTC	CASSLVGGPEYGYTF
TRBV5-4	.	TRBJ2-3	.	TGTGCCAGCAGCCACTGGCTACGGACCACAGATACGCAGTATTTT	CASSHWLRTTDTQYF
TRBV18	once	TRBJ1-3	.	TGTGCCAGCTCCCCGTGGCCCGAGAGAAACACCATATATTTT	CASSPWPERNTIYF
TRBV30	.	TRBJ2-3	.	TGTGCCTGGAGCTCGACCGCAGATACGCAGTATTTT	CAWSSTADTQYF